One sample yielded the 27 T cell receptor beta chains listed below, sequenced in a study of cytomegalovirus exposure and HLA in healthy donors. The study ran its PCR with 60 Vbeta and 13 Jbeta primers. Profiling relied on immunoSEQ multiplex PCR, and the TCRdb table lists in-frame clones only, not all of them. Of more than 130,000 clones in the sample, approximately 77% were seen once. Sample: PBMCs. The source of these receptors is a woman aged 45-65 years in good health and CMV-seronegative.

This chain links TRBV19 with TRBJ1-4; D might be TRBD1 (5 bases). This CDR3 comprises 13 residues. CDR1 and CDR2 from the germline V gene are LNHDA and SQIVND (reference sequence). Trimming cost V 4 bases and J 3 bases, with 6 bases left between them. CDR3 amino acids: CASSRDSNEKLFF. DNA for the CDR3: TGTGCCAGTAGTAGGGACTCTAATGAAAAACTGTTTTTT.

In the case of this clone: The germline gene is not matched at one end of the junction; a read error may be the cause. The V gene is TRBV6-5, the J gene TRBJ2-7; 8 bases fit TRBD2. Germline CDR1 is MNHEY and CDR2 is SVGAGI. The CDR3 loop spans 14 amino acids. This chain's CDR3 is CASAWTSIASSLVF. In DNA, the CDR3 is TGTGCCAGCGCCTGGACTAGCATCGCTTCCAGTTTGGTTTTC.

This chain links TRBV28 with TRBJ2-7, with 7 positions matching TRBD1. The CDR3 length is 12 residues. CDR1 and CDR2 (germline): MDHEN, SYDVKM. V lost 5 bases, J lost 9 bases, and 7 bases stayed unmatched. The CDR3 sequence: CASSPDRIAQYF. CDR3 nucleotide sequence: TGTGCCAGCAGTCCGGACAGGATTGCGCAGTACTTC.

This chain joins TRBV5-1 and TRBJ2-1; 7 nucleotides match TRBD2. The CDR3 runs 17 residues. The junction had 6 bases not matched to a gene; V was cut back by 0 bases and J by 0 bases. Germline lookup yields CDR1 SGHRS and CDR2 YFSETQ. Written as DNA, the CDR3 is TGCGCCAGCAGCTTGGGCGGGACTACTAACTCCTACAATGAGCAGTTCTTC. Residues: CASSLGGTTNSYNEQFF.

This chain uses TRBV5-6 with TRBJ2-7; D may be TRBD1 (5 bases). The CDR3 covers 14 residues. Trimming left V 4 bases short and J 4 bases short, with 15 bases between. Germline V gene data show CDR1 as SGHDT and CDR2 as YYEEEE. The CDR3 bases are TGTGCCAGCAGCACGACAGCGACACCTTACGAGCAGTACTTC. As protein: CASSTTATPYEQYF.

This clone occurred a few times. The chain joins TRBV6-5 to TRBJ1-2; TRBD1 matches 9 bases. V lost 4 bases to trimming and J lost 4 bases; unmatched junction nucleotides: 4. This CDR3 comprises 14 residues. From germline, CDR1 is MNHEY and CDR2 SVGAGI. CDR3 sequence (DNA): TGTGCCAGCAGTTCCAAGGGACAGGGCTATGGCTACACCTTC. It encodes CASSSKGQGYGYTF.

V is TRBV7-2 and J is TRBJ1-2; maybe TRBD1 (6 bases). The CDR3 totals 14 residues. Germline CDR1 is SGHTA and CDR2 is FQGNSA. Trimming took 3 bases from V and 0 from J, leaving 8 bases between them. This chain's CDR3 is CASSFGQPNYGYTF. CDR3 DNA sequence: TGTGCCAGCAGCTTTGGACAGCCTAACTATGGCTACACCTTC.

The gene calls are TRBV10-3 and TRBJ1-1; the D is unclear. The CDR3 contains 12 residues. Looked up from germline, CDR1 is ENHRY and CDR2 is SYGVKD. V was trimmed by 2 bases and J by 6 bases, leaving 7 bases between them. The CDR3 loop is CAISEQYAEAFF. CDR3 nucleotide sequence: TGTGCCATCAGTGAGCAGTATGCTGAAGCTTTCTTT.

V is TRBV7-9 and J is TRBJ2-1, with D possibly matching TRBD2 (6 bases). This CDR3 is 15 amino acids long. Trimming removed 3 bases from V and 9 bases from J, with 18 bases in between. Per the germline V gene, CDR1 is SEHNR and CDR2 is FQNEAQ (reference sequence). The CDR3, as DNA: TGTGCCAGCAGCTTTTTGGCGGGGCCCCCTGGTGAGCAGTTCTTC. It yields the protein CASSFLAGPPGEQFF.

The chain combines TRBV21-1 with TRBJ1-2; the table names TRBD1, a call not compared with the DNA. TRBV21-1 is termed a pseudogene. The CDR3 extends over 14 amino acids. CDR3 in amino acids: CAITIGQGDYGYTF. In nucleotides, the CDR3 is TGTGCCATCACAATAGGTCAGGGGGACTATGGCTACACCTTC.

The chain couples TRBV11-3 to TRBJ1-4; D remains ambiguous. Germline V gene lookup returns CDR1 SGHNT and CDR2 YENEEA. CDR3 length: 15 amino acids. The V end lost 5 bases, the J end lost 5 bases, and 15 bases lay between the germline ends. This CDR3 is CASSRNGGRNEKLFF. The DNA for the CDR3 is TGTGCCAGCAGCCGGAACGGCGGGAGGAATGAAAAACTGTTTTTT.

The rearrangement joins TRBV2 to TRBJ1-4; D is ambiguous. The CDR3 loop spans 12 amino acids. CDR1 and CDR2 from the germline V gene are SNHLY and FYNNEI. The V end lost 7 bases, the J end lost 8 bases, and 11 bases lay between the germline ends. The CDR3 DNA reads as TGTGCCAGCAAAGAGGGAGTGGAAAAACTGTTTTTT. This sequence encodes CASKEGVEKLFF.

The CDR3 here is CASSSPPMNTEAFF. DNA for the CDR3: TGTGCCAGCAGTTCCCCCCCTATGAACACTGAAGCTTTCTTT. V gene TRBV2 combines with J gene TRBJ1-1; no firm D call. Germline V gene sequence: CDR1 SNHLY, CDR2 FYNNEI. The V end lost 5 bases, the J end lost 0 bases, and 10 bases lay between the germline ends. The CDR3 is 14 amino acids.

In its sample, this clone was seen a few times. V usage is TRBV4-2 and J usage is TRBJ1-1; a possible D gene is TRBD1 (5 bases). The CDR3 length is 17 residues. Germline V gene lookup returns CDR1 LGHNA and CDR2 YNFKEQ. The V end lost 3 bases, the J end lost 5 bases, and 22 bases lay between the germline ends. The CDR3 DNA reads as TGTGCCAGCAGCCAGGAAGTATGGGGCGCCGGGGGGACTGAAGCTTTCTTT. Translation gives CASSQEVWGAGGTEAFF.

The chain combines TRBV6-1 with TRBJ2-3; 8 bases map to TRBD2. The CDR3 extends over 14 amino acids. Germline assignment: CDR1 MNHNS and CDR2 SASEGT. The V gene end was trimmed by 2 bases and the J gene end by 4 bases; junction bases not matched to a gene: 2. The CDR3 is CASSESGGADTQYF. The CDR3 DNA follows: TGTGCCAGCAGTGAATCCGGGGGGGCAGATACGCAGTATTTT.

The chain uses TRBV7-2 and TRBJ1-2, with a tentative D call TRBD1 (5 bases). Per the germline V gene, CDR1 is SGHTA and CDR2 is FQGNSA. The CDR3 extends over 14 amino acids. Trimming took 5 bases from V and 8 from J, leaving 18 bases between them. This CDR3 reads CASSIPVGVQGYTF. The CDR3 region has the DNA TGTGCCAGCAGCATCCCCGTAGGGGTTCAAGGCTACACCTTC.

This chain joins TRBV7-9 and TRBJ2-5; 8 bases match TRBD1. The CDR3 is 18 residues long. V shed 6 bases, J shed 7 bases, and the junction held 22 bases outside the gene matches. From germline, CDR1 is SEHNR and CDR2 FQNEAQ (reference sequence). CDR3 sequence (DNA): TGTGCCAGCAGTATTAGTTCCGGACAGGGTTGGCCTGTTGGGACCCAGTACTTC. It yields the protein CASSISSGQGWPVGTQYF. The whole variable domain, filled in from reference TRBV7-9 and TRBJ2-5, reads DTGVSQNPRHKITKRGQNVTFRCDPISEHNRLYWYRQTLGQGPEFLTYFQNEAQLEKSRLLSDRFSAERPKGSFSTLEIQRTEQGDSAMYLCASSISSGQGWPVGTQYFGPGTRLLVL.

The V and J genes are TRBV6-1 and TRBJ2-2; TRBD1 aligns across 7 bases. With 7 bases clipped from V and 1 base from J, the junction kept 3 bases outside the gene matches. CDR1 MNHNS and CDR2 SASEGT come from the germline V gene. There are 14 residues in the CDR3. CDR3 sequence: CASTRQGNTGELFF. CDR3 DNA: TGTGCCAGCACTAGACAGGGGAACACCGGGGAGCTGTTTTTT.

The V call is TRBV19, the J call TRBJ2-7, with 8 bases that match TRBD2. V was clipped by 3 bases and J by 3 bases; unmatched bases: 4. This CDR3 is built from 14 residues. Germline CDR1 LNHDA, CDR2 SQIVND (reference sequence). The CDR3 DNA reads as TGTGCCAGTAGTATCGAGGCGGGGGGCTACGAGCAGTACTTC. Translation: CASSIEAGGYEQYF.

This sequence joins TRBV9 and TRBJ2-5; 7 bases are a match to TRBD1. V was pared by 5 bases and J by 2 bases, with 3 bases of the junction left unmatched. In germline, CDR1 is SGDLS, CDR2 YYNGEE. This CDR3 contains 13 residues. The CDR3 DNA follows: TGTGCCAGCAGTGTCAGGGGGCAAGAGACCCAGTACTTC. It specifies CASSVRGQETQYF.

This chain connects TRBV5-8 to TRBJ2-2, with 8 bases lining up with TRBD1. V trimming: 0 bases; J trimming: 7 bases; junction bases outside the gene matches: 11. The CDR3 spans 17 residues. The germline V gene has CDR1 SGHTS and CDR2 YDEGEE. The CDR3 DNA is TGTGCCAGCAGCTTGGATACTCAGGGGGCGACGATCGGGGAGCTGTTTTTT. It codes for CASSLDTQGATIGELFF.

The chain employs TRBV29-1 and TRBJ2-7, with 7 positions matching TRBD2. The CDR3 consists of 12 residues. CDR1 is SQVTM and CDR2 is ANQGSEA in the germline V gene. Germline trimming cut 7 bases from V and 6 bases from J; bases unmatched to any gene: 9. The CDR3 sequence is CSGGTIRSEQYF. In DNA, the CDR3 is TGCAGCGGGGGGACTATACGATCCGAGCAGTACTTC.

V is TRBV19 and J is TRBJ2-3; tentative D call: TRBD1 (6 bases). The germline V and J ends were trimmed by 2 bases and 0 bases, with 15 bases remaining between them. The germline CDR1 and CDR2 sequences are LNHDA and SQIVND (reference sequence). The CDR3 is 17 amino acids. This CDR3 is CASSITRGGASTDTQYF. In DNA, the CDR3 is TGTGCCAGTAGTATAACCAGGGGCGGAGCTAGCACAGATACGCAGTATTTT.

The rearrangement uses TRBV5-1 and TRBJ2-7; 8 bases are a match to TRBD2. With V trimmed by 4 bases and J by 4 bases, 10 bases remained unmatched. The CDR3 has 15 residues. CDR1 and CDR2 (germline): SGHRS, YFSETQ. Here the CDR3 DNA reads TGCGCCAGCAGCCCTCGGAGCGGGGGAAGTTACGAGCAGTACTTC. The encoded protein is CASSPRSGGSYEQYF.

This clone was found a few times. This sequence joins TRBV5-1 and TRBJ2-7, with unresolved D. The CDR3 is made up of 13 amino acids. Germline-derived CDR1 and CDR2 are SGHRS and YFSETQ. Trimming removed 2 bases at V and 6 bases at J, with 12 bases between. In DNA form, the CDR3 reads TGCGCCAGCAGCTTAAACACTAAGAGCGAGCAGTACTTC. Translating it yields CASSLNTKSEQYF.

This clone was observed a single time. The DNA of the CDR3 is TGCGCCAGCAGCCTTATTGCCAGTACAAGATCAGATACGCAGTATTTT. This gives the protein CASSLIASTRSDTQYF. The rearrangement joins TRBV5-1 to TRBJ2-3, with unresolved D. This CDR3 has 16 residues. V lost 4 bases and J 4 bases, leaving 19 bases between the germline ends. Per germline, CDR1 SGHRS and CDR2 YFSETQ.

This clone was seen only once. The CDR3 is CASSLGGQGSSYEQYF. The DNA of the CDR3 is TGCGCCAGCAGCTTGGGAGGACAGGGTAGCTCCTACGAGCAGTACTTC. The chain is built from TRBV5-1 and TRBJ2-7, with 8 bases that match TRBD1. V lost 0 bases to trimming and J lost 0 bases; unmatched junction nucleotides: 5. CDR1 is SGHRS and CDR2 is YFSETQ in the germline V gene. This CDR3 contains 16 residues.